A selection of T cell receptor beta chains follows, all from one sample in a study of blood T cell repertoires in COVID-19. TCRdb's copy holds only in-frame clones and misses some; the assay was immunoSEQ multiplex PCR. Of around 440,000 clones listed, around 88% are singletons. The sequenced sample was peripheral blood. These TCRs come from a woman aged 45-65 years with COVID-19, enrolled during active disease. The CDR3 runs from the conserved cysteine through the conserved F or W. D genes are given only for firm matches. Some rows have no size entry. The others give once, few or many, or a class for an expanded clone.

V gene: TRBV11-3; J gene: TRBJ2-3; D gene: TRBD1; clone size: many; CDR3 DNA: TGTGCCAGCAGCTTAGAAGGACAGGGGGCAAATACGCAGTATTTT; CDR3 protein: CASSLEGQGANTQYF
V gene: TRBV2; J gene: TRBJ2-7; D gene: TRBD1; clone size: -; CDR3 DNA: TGTGCCAGCAGTGAAGAGGGGGCCCCCTACGAGCAGTACTTC; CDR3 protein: CASSEEGAPYEQYF
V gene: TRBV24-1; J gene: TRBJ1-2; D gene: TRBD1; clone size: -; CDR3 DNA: TGTGCCACCAGTGAAACCGGGACAGGGTTAGGCTACACCTTC; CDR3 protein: CATSETGTGLGYTF
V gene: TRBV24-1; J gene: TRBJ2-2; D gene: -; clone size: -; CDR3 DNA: TGTGCCACCAGTGATTCGACCGGGGAGCTGTTTTTT; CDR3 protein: CATSDSTGELFF
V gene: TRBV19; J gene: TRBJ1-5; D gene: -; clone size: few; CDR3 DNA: TGTGCCAGTAGTATTCTGGACAACCAGCCCCAGCATTTT; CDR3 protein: CASSILDNQPQHF
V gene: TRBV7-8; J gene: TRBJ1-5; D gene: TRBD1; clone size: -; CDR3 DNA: TGTGCCAGCAGCCCACAAAAGCCAGGGACAGCTAGCAATCAGCCCCAGCATTTT; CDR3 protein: CASSPQKPGTASNQPQHF
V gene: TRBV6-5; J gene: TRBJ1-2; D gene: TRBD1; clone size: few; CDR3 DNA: TGTGCCAGCAGTTACTCGACAGGGACCTATGGCTACACCTTC; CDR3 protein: CASSYSTGTYGYTF
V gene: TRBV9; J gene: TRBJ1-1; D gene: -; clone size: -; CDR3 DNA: TGTGCCAGCAGCGTAGCAGTGGCCGCGTCGGGTGAAGCTTTCTTT; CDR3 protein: CASSVAVAASGEAFF
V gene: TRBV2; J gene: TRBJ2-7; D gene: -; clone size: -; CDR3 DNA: TGTGCCAGCAGGAACCCCCCAGGTTCACCTTTCCCCGAGCAGTACTTC; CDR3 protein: CASRNPPGSPFPEQYF
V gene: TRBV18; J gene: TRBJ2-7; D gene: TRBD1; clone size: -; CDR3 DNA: TGTGCCAGCTCGGCGACAGGGGGCGCGGCCTACGAGCAGTACTTC; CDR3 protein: CASSATGGAAYEQYF
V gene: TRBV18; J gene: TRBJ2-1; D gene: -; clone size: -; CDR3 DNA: TGTGCCAGCTCACCTAGACTCGACAATGAGCAGTTCTTC; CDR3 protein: CASSPRLDNEQFF
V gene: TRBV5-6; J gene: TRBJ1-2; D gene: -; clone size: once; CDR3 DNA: TGTGCCAGCAACTACCCGACGGGAGCTATCAACTATGGCTACACCTTC; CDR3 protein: CASNYPTGAINYGYTF
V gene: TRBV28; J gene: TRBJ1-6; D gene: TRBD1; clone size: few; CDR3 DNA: TGTGCCAGCTTTCTGCAGGGGGATTCACCCCTCCACTTT; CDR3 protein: CASFLQGDSPLHF
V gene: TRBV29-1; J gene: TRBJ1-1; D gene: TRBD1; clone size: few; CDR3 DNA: TGCAGCGTTGGGTCTACAGGGGAGGTCACTGAAGCTTTCTTT; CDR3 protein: CSVGSTGEVTEAFF
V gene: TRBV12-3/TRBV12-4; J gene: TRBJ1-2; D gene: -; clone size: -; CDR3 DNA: TGTGCCAGCAGTTTTGTGGGAGCCTATGGCTACACCTTC; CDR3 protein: CASSFVGAYGYTF
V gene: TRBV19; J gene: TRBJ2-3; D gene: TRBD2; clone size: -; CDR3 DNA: TGTGCCAGTAGTAAAAGCGGGGCCTTTGATACGCAGTATTTT; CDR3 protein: CASSKSGAFDTQYF
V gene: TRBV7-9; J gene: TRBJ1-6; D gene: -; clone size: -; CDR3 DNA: TGTGCCAGCAGCTTCAGGGCCCAAAATAATTCACCCCTCCACTTT; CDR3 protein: CASSFRAQNNSPLHF
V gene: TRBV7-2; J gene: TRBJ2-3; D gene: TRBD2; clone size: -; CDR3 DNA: TGTGCCAGCAGCTTAGGGCTAGCGGGGGGAACAGATACGCAGTATTTT; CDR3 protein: CASSLGLAGGTDTQYF
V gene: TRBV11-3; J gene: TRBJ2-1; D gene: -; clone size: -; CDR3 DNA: TGTGCCAGCAGCTTAGGCGGACTGTCCAATGAGCAGTTCTTC; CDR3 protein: CASSLGGLSNEQFF
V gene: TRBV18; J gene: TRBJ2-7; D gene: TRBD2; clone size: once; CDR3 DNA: TGTGCCAGCTCACCACTGGGGGGGTTAGTCTACGAGCAGTACTTC; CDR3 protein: CASSPLGGLVYEQYF
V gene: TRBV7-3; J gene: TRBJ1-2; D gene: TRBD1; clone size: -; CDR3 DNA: TGTGCCAGCAGTCCAACTTATCGGGACAGGGGAGGCTACACCTTC; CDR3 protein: CASSPTYRDRGGYTF
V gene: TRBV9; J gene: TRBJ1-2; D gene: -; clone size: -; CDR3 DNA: TGTGCCAGCAGCCCACAGGGAATCTCAGGCTATGGCTACACCTTC; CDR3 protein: CASSPQGISGYGYTF
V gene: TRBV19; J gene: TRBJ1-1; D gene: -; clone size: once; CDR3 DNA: TGTGCCAGTATAAGTGACTTCGCGCCCCTGAACACTGAAGCTTTCTTT; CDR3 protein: CASISDFAPLNTEAFF
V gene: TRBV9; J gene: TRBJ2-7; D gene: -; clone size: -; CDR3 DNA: TGTGCCAGCAGCCTTAATGTGGGCGACGAGCAGTATTTC; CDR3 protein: CASSLNVGDEQYF
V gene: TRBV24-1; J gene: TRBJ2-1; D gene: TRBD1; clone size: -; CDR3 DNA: TGTGCCACCAGTGATCCCGACAGGGTAGATGAGCAGTTCTTC; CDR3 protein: CATSDPDRVDEQFF
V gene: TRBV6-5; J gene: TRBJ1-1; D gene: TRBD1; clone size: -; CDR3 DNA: TGTGCCAGCAGTTGGACAGGGGGCATGAACACTGAAGCTTTCTTT; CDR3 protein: CASSWTGGMNTEAFF
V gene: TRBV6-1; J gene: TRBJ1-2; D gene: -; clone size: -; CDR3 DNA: TGTGCCAGCAGTGAGGGAGGGGGAAACTATGGCTACACCTTC; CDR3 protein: CASSEGGGNYGYTF
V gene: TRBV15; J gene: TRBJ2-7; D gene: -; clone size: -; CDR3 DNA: TGTGCCACCAGCAGAGCAGGTTACTACGAGCAGTACTTC; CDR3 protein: CATSRAGYYEQYF
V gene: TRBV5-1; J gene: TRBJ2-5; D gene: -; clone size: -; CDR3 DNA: TGCGCCAGCAGCTTATTTACGGGGCAAGAGACCCAGTACTTC; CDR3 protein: CASSLFTGQETQYF
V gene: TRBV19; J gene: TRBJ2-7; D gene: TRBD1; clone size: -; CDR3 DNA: TGTGCCAGTAGCGCCACAGGGGTTGGGTACGAGCAGTACTTC; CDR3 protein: CASSATGVGYEQYF
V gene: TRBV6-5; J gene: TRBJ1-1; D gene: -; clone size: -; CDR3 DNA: TGTGCCAGCAGGACCGACGCCCGGGGCACTGAAGCTTTCTTT; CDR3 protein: CASRTDARGTEAFF
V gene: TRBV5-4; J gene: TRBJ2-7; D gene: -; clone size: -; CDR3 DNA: TGTGCCAGCAGCTTGGCGGCGGGCGAGCAGTACTTC; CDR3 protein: CASSLAAGEQYF
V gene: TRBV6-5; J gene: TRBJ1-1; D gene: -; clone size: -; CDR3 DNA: TGTGCCAGCAGTTCGACACCTTCCATGAACACTGAAGCTTTCTTT; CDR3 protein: CASSSTPSMNTEAFF
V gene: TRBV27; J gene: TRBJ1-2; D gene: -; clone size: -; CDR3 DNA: TGTGCCAGCAGCCTCGGGGGGGGGTATTCCTATGGCTACACCTTC; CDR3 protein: CASSLGGGYSYGYTF
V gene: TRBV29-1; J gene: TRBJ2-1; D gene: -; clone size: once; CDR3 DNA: TGCAGCGTGTCGACAAACTACAATGAGCAGTTCTTC; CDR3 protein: CSVSTNYNEQFF
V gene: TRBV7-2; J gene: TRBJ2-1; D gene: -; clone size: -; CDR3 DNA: TGTGCCAGCAGCTTAGCGTTAGGCAGAGCGAATGAGCAGTTCTTC; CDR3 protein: CASSLALGRANEQFF
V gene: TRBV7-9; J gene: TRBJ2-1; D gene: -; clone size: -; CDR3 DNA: TGTGCCAGCAGCTTGGGCAAGGGGCTTATCTCCTACAATGAGCAGTTCTTC; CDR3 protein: CASSLGKGLISYNEQFF
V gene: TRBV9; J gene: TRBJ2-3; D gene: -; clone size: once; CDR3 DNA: TGTGCCAGCAGTGGGCCGTCAGCAGATACGCAGTATTTT; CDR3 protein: CASSGPSADTQYF
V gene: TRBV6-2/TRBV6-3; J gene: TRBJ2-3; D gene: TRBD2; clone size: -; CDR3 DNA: TGTGCCAGCAGTTACAGTCACCTAGCGGGGGGCTCAGATACGCAGTATTTT; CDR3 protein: CASSYSHLAGGSDTQYF
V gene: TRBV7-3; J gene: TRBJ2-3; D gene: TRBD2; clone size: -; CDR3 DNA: TGTGCCAGCAGCCAAGGCCAGTCAGCGGGGGGCCGGGATACGCAGTATTTT; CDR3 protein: CASSQGQSAGGRDTQYF
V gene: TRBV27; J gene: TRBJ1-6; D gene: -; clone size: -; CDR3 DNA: TGTGCCAGCAGGCTCAACTCGGGACTGGATAATTCACCCCTCCACTTT; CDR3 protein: CASRLNSGLDNSPLHF
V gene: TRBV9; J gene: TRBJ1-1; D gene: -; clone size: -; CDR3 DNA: TGTGCCAGCAGCGCCCCGACAGGAACTGAAGCTTTCTTT; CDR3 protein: CASSAPTGTEAFF
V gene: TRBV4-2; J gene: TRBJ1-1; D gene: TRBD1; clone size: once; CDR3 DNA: TGTGCCAGCAGCCAAGAGTACAGGGGTAACACTGAAGCTTTCTTT; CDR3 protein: CASSQEYRGNTEAFF
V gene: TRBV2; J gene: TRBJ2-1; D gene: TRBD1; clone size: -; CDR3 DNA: TGTGCCACTAGGGGGCTCCGTGAGCAGTTCTTC; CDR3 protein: CATRGLREQFF
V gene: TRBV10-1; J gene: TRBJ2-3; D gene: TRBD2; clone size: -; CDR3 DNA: TGCGCCAGCACCAGAGGACTAGCGGGGGCGGATACGCAGTATTTT; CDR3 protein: CASTRGLAGADTQYF
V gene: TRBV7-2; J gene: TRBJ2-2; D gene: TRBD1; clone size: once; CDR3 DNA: TGTGCCAGCAGCTTAGAGACAGGGGGTTACGGGGAGCTGTTTTTT; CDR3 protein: CASSLETGGYGELFF
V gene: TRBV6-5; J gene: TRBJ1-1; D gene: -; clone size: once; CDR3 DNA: TGTGCCAGCCTCGCCCGGGGTAGGTCGGTAGCTTTCTTT; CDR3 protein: CASLARGRSVAFF
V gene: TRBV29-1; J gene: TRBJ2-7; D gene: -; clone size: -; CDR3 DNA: TGCAGCGTTGAAGCGCAGGGGACCCTTGAGCAGTACTTC; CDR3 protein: CSVEAQGTLEQYF
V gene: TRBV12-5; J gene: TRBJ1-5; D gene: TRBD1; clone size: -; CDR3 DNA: TGTGCTAGTGTTGGACAGGACAATCAGCCCCAGCATTTT; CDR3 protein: CASVGQDNQPQHF
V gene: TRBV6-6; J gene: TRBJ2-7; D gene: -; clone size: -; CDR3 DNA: TGTGCCAGCAGTGCGCCGGGACATTATCCCTACGAGCAGTACTTC; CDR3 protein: CASSAPGHYPYEQYF